The 3 T cell receptor beta chains reported below all come from one sample, sequenced in a study of neurological immune-mediated disorders. TCRdb reanalysed the 5' RACE reads using MiXCR and keeps one entry per CDR3 protein. The sample lists 45,000 to 50,000 distinct CDR3 sequences; roughly 4.1% were seen once. The sample was PBMCs. Source of these receptors: an older woman with multiple sclerosis.

Many counts were recorded for this clonotype. This chain uses TRBV10-3 with TRBJ1-2, with a possible D match to TRBD1 (6 bases). CDR3 length equals 13 residues. The V end lost 4 bases, the J end lost 4 bases, and 10 bases lay between the germline ends. Looked up from germline, CDR1 is ENHRY and CDR2 is SYGVKD. For the CDR3, the DNA is TGTGCCATCAGTGGGGCGACAGGCTATGGCTACACCTTC. Translated, it gives CAISGATGYGYTF.

The chain uses TRBV4-1 and TRBJ1-2; 7 nucleotides line up with TRBD1. The length of the CDR3 is 15 residues. V was clipped by 3 bases and J by 2 bases; unmatched bases: 6. Looked up from germline, CDR1 is MGHRA and CDR2 is YSYEKL. CDR3 bases: TGCGCCAGCAGCCAGGCCCCGACAGGGAACTATGGCTACACCTTC. It translates to CASSQAPTGNYGYTF.

This clonotype appeared many times. The CDR3 nucleotides read TGTGCCAGCAGCCACGGACTAGCGGGGACAGAGACCCAGTACTTC. It encodes CASSHGLAGTETQYF. The chain joins TRBV7-2 to TRBJ2-5; 12 bases match TRBD2. The CDR3 length is 15 residues. Trimming took 5 bases from V and 4 from J; bases not matched to a gene: 5. Germline V CDR1 and CDR2: SGHTA, FQGNSA.